A selection of T cell receptor beta chains follows, all from one sample in a study of Ad26.COV2.S vaccination and SARS-CoV-2 variants. Measured with immunoSEQ multiplex PCR; TCRdb has only the in-frame clones, and not every one. The sample carries 300,000 to 500,000 clones, about 88% recorded once. Sequenced here: peripheral blood, sampled in a trial of Ad26.COV2.S vaccine versus placebo. Receptors were obtained from a person aged 18-65 years who received the Ad26.COV2.S COVID-19 vaccine or a placebo. Both conserved end residues are part of each CDR3. The order of the fields is D gene, J gene, V gene, clone size, CDR3 protein, CDR3 DNA. D genes are given only for firm matches. Not every row has a clone size; where given, it reads once, few, many or a size class.

d_call: TRBD1
j_call: TRBJ2-7
v_call: TRBV2
clone_size: NA
cdr3_aa: CASFEDRGDEQYF
cdr3_nt: TGTGCCAGCTTCGAGGACAGGGGGGACGAGCAGTACTTC

d_call: TRBD1
j_call: TRBJ2-1
v_call: TRBV6-5
clone_size: NA
cdr3_aa: CASSLGQGAFNEQFF
cdr3_nt: TGTGCCAGCAGTTTAGGACAGGGGGCTTTCAATGAGCAGTTCTTC

d_call: TRBD1
j_call: TRBJ2-1
v_call: TRBV6-7
clone_size: few
cdr3_aa: CASSTGTGTPYNEQFF
cdr3_nt: TGTGCCAGCAGTACCGGGACAGGGACCCCCTACAATGAGCAGTTCTTC

d_call: TRBD1
j_call: TRBJ2-7
v_call: TRBV5-4
clone_size: NA
cdr3_aa: CASSQPGQGNYEQYF
cdr3_nt: TGTGCCAGCAGCCAACCGGGACAGGGTAACTACGAGCAGTACTTC

d_call: NA
j_call: TRBJ2-1
v_call: TRBV7-7
clone_size: NA
cdr3_aa: CASSFVTGAPYNEQFF
cdr3_nt: TGTGCCAGCAGCTTTGTAACGGGGGCCCCTTACAATGAGCAGTTCTTC

d_call: NA
j_call: TRBJ2-3
v_call: TRBV27
clone_size: NA
cdr3_aa: CASSAGITSTDTQYF
cdr3_nt: TGTGCCAGCAGTGCGGGAATTACTAGCACAGATACGCAGTATTTT

d_call: NA
j_call: TRBJ2-5
v_call: TRBV3-1/TRBV3-2
clone_size: NA
cdr3_aa: CASSQVGPRETQYF
cdr3_nt: TGTGCCAGCAGCCAAGTAGGGCCCCGGGAGACCCAGTACTTC

d_call: NA
j_call: TRBJ1-1
v_call: TRBV18
clone_size: NA
cdr3_aa: CASSPGGPMNTEAFF
cdr3_nt: TGTGCCAGCTCACCGGGGGGGCCGATGAACACTGAAGCTTTCTTT

d_call: NA
j_call: TRBJ2-1
v_call: TRBV10-1
clone_size: NA
cdr3_aa: CASSESIGRARFF
cdr3_nt: TGCGCCAGCAGTGAGTCGATAGGCAGGGCTCGGTTCTTC

d_call: NA
j_call: TRBJ2-4
v_call: TRBV30
clone_size: NA
cdr3_aa: CAWSVQGLIAKNIQYF
cdr3_nt: TGTGCCTGGAGTGTCCAGGGTTTAATTGCCAAAAACATTCAGTACTTC

d_call: NA
j_call: TRBJ2-3
v_call: TRBV5-8
clone_size: NA
cdr3_aa: CASSTPGLRDTQYF
cdr3_nt: TGTGCCAGCAGCACCCCAGGGCTCAGAGATACGCAGTATTTT

d_call: NA
j_call: TRBJ1-5
v_call: TRBV7-2
clone_size: NA
cdr3_aa: CASSTGTSNQPQHF
cdr3_nt: TGTGCCAGCAGCACGGGTACGAGCAATCAGCCCCAGCATTTT

d_call: NA
j_call: TRBJ1-6
v_call: TRBV5-1
clone_size: NA
cdr3_aa: CASSQRGDNSPLHF
cdr3_nt: TGCGCCAGCAGCCAACGAGGGGATAATTCACCCCTCCACTTT

d_call: NA
j_call: TRBJ1-4
v_call: TRBV10-3
clone_size: NA
cdr3_aa: CAISDPTGGEKLFF
cdr3_nt: TGTGCCATCAGTGACCCGACAGGAGGCGAAAAACTGTTTTTT

d_call: NA
j_call: TRBJ1-1
v_call: TRBV3-1/TRBV3-2
clone_size: NA
cdr3_aa: CASSQARQGTEAFF
cdr3_nt: TGTGCCAGCAGCCAAGCAAGGCAGGGTACTGAAGCTTTCTTT

d_call: TRBD1
j_call: TRBJ2-3
v_call: TRBV3-1/TRBV3-2
clone_size: NA
cdr3_aa: CASSGTVAYTDTQYF
cdr3_nt: TGTGCCAGCAGCGGGACAGTTGCGTACACAGATACGCAGTATTTT

d_call: NA
j_call: TRBJ2-7
v_call: TRBV10-1
clone_size: NA
cdr3_aa: CASSELGRQGAYEQYF
cdr3_nt: TGCGCCAGCAGTGAATTGGGCCGGCAGGGAGCCTACGAGCAGTACTTC

d_call: TRBD1
j_call: TRBJ1-4
v_call: TRBV6-5
clone_size: NA
cdr3_aa: CASSYSGGQGHEKLFF
cdr3_nt: TGTGCCAGCAGTTACTCAGGGGGACAGGGGCATGAAAAACTGTTTTTT

d_call: TRBD2
j_call: TRBJ2-3
v_call: TRBV6-6
clone_size: NA
cdr3_aa: CASRQLAVGTDTQYF
cdr3_nt: TGTGCCAGCAGGCAACTAGCGGTCGGGACAGATACGCAGTATTTT

d_call: TRBD2
j_call: TRBJ2-3
v_call: TRBV6-5
clone_size: NA
cdr3_aa: CASIALAGAKTTQYF
cdr3_nt: TGTGCCAGCATAGCCCTAGCGGGGGCCAAAACTACGCAGTATTTT

d_call: NA
j_call: TRBJ1-1
v_call: TRBV6-2/TRBV6-3
clone_size: NA
cdr3_aa: CASSLLQNREAFF
cdr3_nt: TGTGCCAGCAGTCTCCTGCAAAACAGAGAAGCTTTCTTT

d_call: NA
j_call: TRBJ2-3
v_call: TRBV4-1
clone_size: NA
cdr3_aa: CASSQRGGAASTDTQYF
cdr3_nt: TGCGCCAGCAGCCAACGGGGCGGTGCCGCTAGCACAGATACGCAGTATTTT

d_call: NA
j_call: TRBJ2-7
v_call: TRBV7-2
clone_size: once
cdr3_aa: CASSLEEVSYEQYF
cdr3_nt: TGTGCCAGCAGCTTAGAGGAGGTCTCCTACGAGCAGTACTTC

d_call: NA
j_call: TRBJ1-1
v_call: TRBV12-3/TRBV12-4
clone_size: NA
cdr3_aa: CASSLDEAEAFF
cdr3_nt: TGTGCCAGCAGTTTAGACGAGGCTGAAGCTTTCTTT

d_call: TRBD1
j_call: TRBJ2-5
v_call: TRBV18
clone_size: NA
cdr3_aa: CASSPTTGAETQYF
cdr3_nt: TGTGCCAGCTCACCTACAACAGGGGCAGAGACCCAGTACTTC

d_call: NA
j_call: TRBJ1-6
v_call: TRBV5-1
clone_size: NA
cdr3_aa: CASSLDNSPLHF
cdr3_nt: TGCGCCAGCAGCTTGGATAATTCACCCCTCCACTTT

d_call: TRBD1
j_call: TRBJ1-2
v_call: TRBV7-8
clone_size: NA
cdr3_aa: CASSHYRGSNYGYTF
cdr3_nt: TGTGCCAGCAGCCATTACAGGGGTTCTAACTATGGCTACACCTTC

d_call: NA
j_call: TRBJ1-5
v_call: TRBV4-1
clone_size: NA
cdr3_aa: CASSQDLTANQPQHF
cdr3_nt: TGCGCCAGCAGCCAAGATTTAACAGCGAATCAGCCCCAGCATTTT

d_call: NA
j_call: TRBJ1-5
v_call: TRBV5-6
clone_size: NA
cdr3_aa: CASSPNAGRDQPQHF
cdr3_nt: TGTGCCAGCAGCCCGAACGCCGGGAGAGATCAGCCCCAGCATTTT

d_call: NA
j_call: TRBJ2-7
v_call: TRBV7-6
clone_size: NA
cdr3_aa: CASSPGLSYEQYF
cdr3_nt: TGTGCCAGCAGCCCAGGACTTTCTTACGAGCAGTACTTC

d_call: TRBD1
j_call: TRBJ1-2
v_call: TRBV19
clone_size: few
cdr3_aa: CASTGQGYVYGYTF
cdr3_nt: TGTGCCAGTACTGGACAGGGATATGTCTATGGCTACACCTTC

d_call: TRBD2
j_call: TRBJ2-3
v_call: TRBV9
clone_size: NA
cdr3_aa: CASSVDSGGADGTQYF
cdr3_nt: TGTGCCAGCAGCGTAGATAGCGGGGGGGCTGATGGTACGCAGTATTTT

d_call: NA
j_call: TRBJ2-7
v_call: TRBV6-6
clone_size: NA
cdr3_aa: CASSYSRISYEQYF
cdr3_nt: TGTGCCAGCAGTTACTCCCGAATCTCCTACGAGCAGTACTTC

d_call: NA
j_call: TRBJ2-7
v_call: TRBV27
clone_size: NA
cdr3_aa: CASSIQGSEQYF
cdr3_nt: TGTGCCAGCAGTATCCAGGGTAGCGAGCAGTACTTC